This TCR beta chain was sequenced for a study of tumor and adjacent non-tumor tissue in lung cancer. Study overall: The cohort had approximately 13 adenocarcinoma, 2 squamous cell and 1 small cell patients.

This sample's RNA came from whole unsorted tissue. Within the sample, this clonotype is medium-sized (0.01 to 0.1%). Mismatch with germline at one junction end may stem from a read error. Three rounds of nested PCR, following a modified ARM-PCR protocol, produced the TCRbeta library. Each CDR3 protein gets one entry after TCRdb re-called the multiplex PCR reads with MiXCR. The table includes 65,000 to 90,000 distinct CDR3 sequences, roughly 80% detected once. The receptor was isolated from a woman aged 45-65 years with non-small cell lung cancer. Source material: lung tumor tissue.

CDR3 nucleotides: TGTGCCAGCAGCTCTAGCCCCACAGGGGGCCTCTTC. Its translation is CASSSSPTGGLF. J is TRBJ2-1 and V is TRBV11-2, with 9 positions matching TRBD1. From germline, CDR1 is SGHAT and CDR2 FQNNGV. The CDR3 covers 12 residues.